This entry is about one T cell receptor (beta chain). These data originate in a study of OX40 agonist ivuxolimab in advanced cancers. TCRdb's table, derived via immunoSEQ multiplex PCR, lists solely in-frame clones and lacks some. The sample yields some 45,000 clones, 80% to 90% seen once. The germline CDR1 and CDR2 sequences are SEHNR and FQNEAQ (reference sequence). CDR3 length equals 15 residues. V lost 5 bases and J 1 base, leaving 14 bases between the germline ends. Here the sequenced sample was CD4+ or CD8+ T cells sorted from blood, taken in a trial of the OX40 agonist ivuxolimab. This receptor was obtained from an adult with an advanced solid tumor such as melanoma, head and neck, liver or kidney cancer. The chain joins TRBV7-9 to TRBJ1-1; D unresolved. The CDR3 DNA reads as TGTGCCAGCAGCCCTCATAACAACAAGAACACTGAAGCTTTCTTT. It translates to CASSPHNNKNTEAFF.